What follows are 22 T cell receptor beta chains derived from one specimen sequenced in a study of cytomegalovirus exposure and HLA in healthy donors. 60 Vbeta and 13 Jbeta primers were used in PCR. Assay used: immunoSEQ multiplex PCR; TCRdb lists only in-frame clones, some missing. Of 130,000 to 150,000 clones in the sample, about 82% were seen once. Sequenced material: PBMCs. These receptors all stem from a male donor in good health and CMV-seronegative.

The chain employs TRBV11-1 and TRBJ2-1; 11 nucleotides line up with TRBD2. This CDR3 contains 16 residues. CDR1 SGHAT and CDR2 FQDESV come from the germline V gene (reference sequence). Trimming at V came to 3 bases and at J to 5 bases, leaving 6 bases not matched to a gene. The CDR3: CASSFFGTSGNNEQFF. The CDR3 DNA reads as TGTGCCAGCAGCTTTTTCGGGACTAGCGGCAACAATGAGCAGTTCTTC.

This sequence joins TRBV5-1 and TRBJ2-1; D is possibly TRBD2 (7 bases). Germline CDR1 and CDR2: SGHRS and YFSETQ. The CDR3 loop spans 17 amino acids. V shed 5 bases and J shed 4 bases, with 22 bases lying between them. The CDR3 DNA is TGCGCCAGCAGAAGTTTGCGGGGGCTCAGGCCTTACAATGAGCAGTTCTTC. Its translation: CASRSLRGLRPYNEQFF.

The chain links TRBV4-1 to TRBJ1-1, with D possibly matching TRBD1 (5 bases). The CDR3 runs 15 residues. V lost 2 bases and J 0 bases, leaving 10 bases between the germline ends. CDR1 is MGHRA, CDR2 YSYEKL, per germline. CDR3 DNA: TGCGCCAGCAGCCAAATCCAGGGATTGAACACTGAAGCTTTCTTT. Translated: CASSQIQGLNTEAFF.

The J gene is TRBJ1-2, the V gene TRBV6-1, with D unresolved. There are 11 residues in the CDR3. Germline assignment: CDR1 MNHNS and CDR2 SASEGT. The CDR3 reads CEAGSNYGYTF. The CDR3 DNA reads as TGTGAGGCGGGAAGCAACTATGGCTACACCTTC.

This chain joins TRBV7-9 and TRBJ2-3, with 7 bases lining up with TRBD1. Germline V gives CDR1 SEHNR, CDR2 FQNEAQ (reference sequence). Losses at the gene ends were 7 bases for V and 11 bases for J; bases not matched to a gene: 15. The CDR3 runs to 14 residues. CDR3 sequence reads: CASIEPGQSQGQYF. The CDR3 bases are TGTGCCAGCATCGAACCGGGACAGTCTCAAGGGCAGTATTTT.

V gene TRBV28 combines with J gene TRBJ2-5; 9 bases agree with TRBD1. The germline V gene encodes CDR1 MDHEN and CDR2 SYDVKM. CDR3 size: 14 residues. Losses at the gene ends were 6 bases for V and 3 bases for J; bases not matched to a gene: 5. CDR3 DNA sequence: TGTGCCAGCAGCCGACGGGACAGGGAAGAGACCCAGTACTTC. Translating gives CASSRRDREETQYF. Full variable domain (rest looked up from reference TRBV28 and TRBJ2-5): DVKVTQSSRYLVKRTGEKVFLECVQDMDHENMFWYRQDPGLGLRLIYFSYDVKMKEKGDIPEGYSVSREKKERFSLILESASTNQTSMYLCASSRRDREETQYFGPGTRLLVL.

This clone turned up a few times. The V and J genes are TRBV4-2 and TRBJ2-2, with a possible D match to TRBD2 (6 bases). The CDR3 runs 14 residues. The germline V and J ends were trimmed by 3 bases and 11 bases, with 16 bases remaining between them. Germline V CDR1 and CDR2: LGHNA, YNFKEQ. The DNA for the CDR3 is TGTGCCAGCAGCCAGGACTGGACTAACCCCGAGCTGTTTTTT. It specifies CASSQDWTNPELFF.

J is TRBJ2-4 and V is TRBV5-1; possibly TRBD1 for D (5 bases). There are 16 residues in the CDR3. V lost 2 bases and J 5 bases, leaving 17 bases between the germline ends. From germline, CDR1 is SGHRS and CDR2 YFSETQ. This chain's CDR3 is CASSFGSSGLENIQYF. The CDR3 DNA follows: TGCGCCAGCAGCTTCGGTTCTTCAGGGCTGGAAAACATTCAGTACTTC.

CDR3 in DNA: TGTGCCATCAGTGAGTCGACTAGCGCATTATACAATGAGCAGTTCTTC. Amino acid sequence: CAISESTSALYNEQFF. The chain combines TRBV10-3 with TRBJ2-1, with 8 positions matching TRBD2. Trimming cost V 0 bases and J 4 bases; bases outside gene matches: 5. In germline, CDR1 is ENHRY, CDR2 SYGVKD. The CDR3 loop spans 16 amino acids.

The chain recombines TRBV7-2 with TRBJ1-4; 7 bases map to TRBD1. With V trimmed by 4 bases and J by 0 bases, 2 bases remained unmatched. The V gene's germline CDR1 is SGHTA and CDR2 FQGNSA. The CDR3 has 15 amino acids. The CDR3 DNA follows: TGTGCCAGCAGCTCCGACAGGGCAACTAATGAAAAACTGTTTTTT. The encoded protein is CASSSDRATNEKLFF.

The chain joins TRBV7-9 to TRBJ1-1; TRBD1 is a possible D gene (5 bases). The CDR3 loop spans 13 amino acids. Trimming took 5 bases from V and 7 from J, leaving 14 bases between them. Germline V gives CDR1 SEHNR, CDR2 FQNEAQ (reference sequence). CDR3 loop: CASSPGVAGEAFF. CDR3 DNA sequence: TGTGCCAGCAGCCCGGGGGTGGCGGGTGAAGCTTTCTTT. The complete variable domain, with remaining parts taken from reference TRBV7-9 and TRBJ1-1, reads DTGVSQNPRHKITKRGQNVTFRCDPISEHNRLYWYRQTLGQGPEFLTYFQNEAQLEKSRLLSDRFSAERPKGSFSTLEIQRTEQGDSAMYLCASSPGVAGEAFFGQGTRLTVV.

This rearrangement joins TRBV30 to TRBJ1-6, with TRBD1 matching over 9 bases. The J segment lost 9 bases and the V segment lost 3 bases, leaving 6 bases of the junction unmatched. This CDR3 is 14 amino acids long. Germline V lookup: CDR1 GTSNPN, CDR2 SVGIG (reference sequence). CDR3 region: CAWSAGTGISPLHF. The CDR3, as DNA: TGTGCCTGGAGCGCCGGGACAGGGATTTCACCCCTCCACTTT. The variable domain in full, with the rest retrieved from reference TRBV30 and TRBJ1-6, is SQTIHQWPATLVQPVGSPLSLECTVEGTSNPNLYWYRQAAGRGLQLLFYSVGIGQISSEVPQNLSASRPQDRQFILSSKKLLLSDSGFYLCAWSAGTGISPLHFGNGTRLTVT.

V gene TRBV29-1 combines with J gene TRBJ2-5, with D possibly being TRBD2 (5 bases). V was cut by 6 bases and J by 1 base, with 15 bases left in between. CDR3 length: 14 residues. CDR1 is SQVTM and CDR2 is ANQGSEA in the germline V gene. CDR3 bases: TGCAGCGTCCTAGCCGGTCAGGTCCAAGAGACCCAGTACTTC. Protein sequence: CSVLAGQVQETQYF.

Written as DNA, the CDR3 is TGTGCCAGCAGCTTACAGGGCAATGAAGCTTTCTTT. Encoded protein: CASSLQGNEAFF. This rearrangement joins TRBV7-9 to TRBJ1-1; D possibly corresponds to TRBD1 (5 bases). Germline CDR1 is SEHNR and CDR2 is FQNEAQ (reference sequence). This CDR3 is built from 12 residues. V gave up 2 bases and J gave up 7 bases, with 8 bases separating them.

The chain combines TRBV4-3 with TRBJ2-2, with 13 bases that match TRBD2. Germline V gene lookup returns CDR1 LGHNA and CDR2 YSLEER. Losses at the gene ends were 0 bases for V and 8 bases for J; bases not matched to a gene: 6. The CDR3 covers 17 residues. CDR3 coding DNA: TGCGCCAGCAGCCAAGAAAGACTAGCGGGAGGCCGGGGGGAGCTGTTTTTT. Translation: CASSQERLAGGRGELFF.

The chain employs TRBV5-1 and TRBJ2-7, with D possibly matching TRBD2 (6 bases). Germline CDR1 reads SGHRS; CDR2 reads YFSETQ. V dropped 1 base and J dropped 2 bases, with 10 bases sitting between them. The CDR3 contains 14 residues. CDR3 nucleotide sequence: TGCGCCAGCAGCTTGATTAGCGGCCCCTACGAGCAGTACTTC. Encoded protein: CASSLISGPYEQYF.

CDR3 in amino acids: CASSVMTGYDETQYF. The CDR3 DNA follows: TGTGCCAGCAGTGTAATGACAGGGTACGATGAGACCCAGTACTTC. The chain carries TRBV6-1 and TRBJ2-5; 7 bases line up with TRBD1. The germline gives CDR1 MNHNS, CDR2 SASEGT. The V segment lost 4 bases and the J segment 5 bases; nucleotides outside the gene matches: 10. This CDR3 is 15 amino acids long.

This sequence joins TRBV11-2 and TRBJ1-2; 9 nucleotides agree with TRBD1. From germline, CDR1 is SGHAT and CDR2 FQNNGV. Trimming cost V 5 bases and J 8 bases; bases outside gene matches: 12. The CDR3 is made up of 15 amino acids. Here the CDR3 reads CASSDTGGIGLGYTF. The CDR3 nucleotides read TGTGCCAGCAGCGATACAGGGGGCATAGGTTTAGGCTACACCTTC.

The chain uses TRBV5-1 and TRBJ1-4; TRBD1 matches 7 bases. This CDR3 has 21 amino acids. The V and J ends lost 1 base and 5 bases, in that order; junction bases with no gene match: 23. Germline CDR1 and CDR2: SGHRS and YFSETQ. This CDR3 is CASSLPKMGQSTRIENEKLFF. In DNA form, the CDR3 reads TGCGCCAGCAGCTTGCCCAAAATGGGACAGTCCACCCGAATAGAAAATGAAAAACTGTTTTTT.

The genes are TRBV5-6 and TRBJ1-3; D is possibly TRBD1 (5 bases). Trimming removed 3 bases at V and 7 bases at J, with 20 bases between. The CDR3 spans 16 residues. The germline V gene encodes CDR1 SGHDT and CDR2 YYEEEE. As DNA, the CDR3 is TGTGCCAGCAGCTCCCCCGACGACAGTTTGTCCAACACCATATATTTT. Amino acids: CASSSPDDSLSNTIYF.

This chain joins TRBV11-1 and TRBJ2-3; no reliable D call. CDR1 SGHAT and CDR2 FQDESV come from the germline V gene (reference sequence). Trimming cost V 3 bases and J 6 bases, with 16 bases left between them. The CDR3 loop spans 15 amino acids. CDR3 sequence (DNA): TGTGCCAGCAGCTTTAGATCTAGGCATGGGGATACGCAGTATTTT. It codes for CASSFRSRHGDTQYF.

This sequence joins TRBV30 and TRBJ1-6, with D unresolved. V gave up 0 bases and J gave up 6 bases, with 9 bases separating them. The CDR3 is made up of 14 amino acids. Germline V lookup: CDR1 GTSNPN, CDR2 SVGIG (reference sequence). This CDR3 is CAWSVGRVNSPLHF. The CDR3 DNA follows: TGTGCCTGGAGTGTCGGTCGGGTTAATTCACCCCTCCACTTT.